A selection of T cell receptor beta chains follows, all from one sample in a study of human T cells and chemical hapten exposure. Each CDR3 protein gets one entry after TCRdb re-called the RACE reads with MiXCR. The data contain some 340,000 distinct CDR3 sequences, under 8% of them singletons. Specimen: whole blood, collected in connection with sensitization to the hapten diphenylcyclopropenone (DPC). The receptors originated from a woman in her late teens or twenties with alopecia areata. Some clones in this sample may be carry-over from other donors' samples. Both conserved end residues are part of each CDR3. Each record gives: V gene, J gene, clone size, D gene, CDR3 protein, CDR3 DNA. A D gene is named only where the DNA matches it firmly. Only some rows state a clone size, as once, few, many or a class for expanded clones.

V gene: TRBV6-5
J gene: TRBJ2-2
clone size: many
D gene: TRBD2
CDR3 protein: CASSRSGLAGNTGELFF
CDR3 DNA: TGTGCCAGCAGTCGAAGTGGACTAGCGGGGAACACCGGGGAGCTGTTTTTT

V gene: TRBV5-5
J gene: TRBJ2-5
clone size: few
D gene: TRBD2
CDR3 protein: CASSLGVLAGIEETQYF
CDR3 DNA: TGTGCCAGCAGCTTGGGAGTATTAGCGGGGATCGAAGAGACCCAGTACTTC

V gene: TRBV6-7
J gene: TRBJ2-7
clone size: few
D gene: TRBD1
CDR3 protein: CASSWDRIGHEQYF
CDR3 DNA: TGTGCCAGCAGTTGGGACAGGATCGGCCACGAGCAGTACTTC

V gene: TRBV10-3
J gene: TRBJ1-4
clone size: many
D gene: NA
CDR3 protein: CAISDQPGGSGEKLFF
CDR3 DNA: TGTGCCATCAGTGATCAACCGGGGGGTAGTGGTGAAAAACTGTTTTTT

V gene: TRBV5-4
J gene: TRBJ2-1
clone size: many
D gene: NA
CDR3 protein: CASSPRGGESYNEQFF
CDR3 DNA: TGTGCCAGCAGCCCCAGGGGGGGGGAATCCTACAATGAGCAGTTCTTC

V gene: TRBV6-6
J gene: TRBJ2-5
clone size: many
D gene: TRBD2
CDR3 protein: CASSYSWTSGGAIETQYF
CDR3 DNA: TGTGCCAGCAGTTACTCGTGGACTAGCGGGGGGGCTATAGAGACCCAGTACTTC

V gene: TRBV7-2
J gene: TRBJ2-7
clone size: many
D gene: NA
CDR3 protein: CASSLADYEQYF
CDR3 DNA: TGTGCCAGCAGCTTAGCAGACTACGAGCAGTACTTC

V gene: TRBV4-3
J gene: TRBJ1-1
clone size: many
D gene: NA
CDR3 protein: CASSQENGGMGQVAEAFF
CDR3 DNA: TGCGCCAGCAGCCAAGAGAATGGGGGAATGGGTCAAGTCGCTGAAGCTTTCTTT

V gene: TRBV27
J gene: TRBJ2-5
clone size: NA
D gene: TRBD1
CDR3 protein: CASSVRQGMETQYF
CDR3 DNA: TGTGCCAGCAGTGTAAGACAGGGAATGGAGACCCAGTACTTC

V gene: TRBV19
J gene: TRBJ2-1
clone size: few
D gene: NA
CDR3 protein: CASSISVGYAEQFF
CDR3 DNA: TGTGCCAGTAGTATATCAGTTGGGTATGCTGAGCAGTTCTTC

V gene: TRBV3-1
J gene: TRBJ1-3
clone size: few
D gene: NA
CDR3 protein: CASSQAEPGNTIYF
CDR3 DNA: TGTGCCAGCAGCCAAGCGGAACCTGGAAACACCATATATTTT

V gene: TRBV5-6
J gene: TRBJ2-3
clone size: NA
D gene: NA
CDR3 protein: CASSPESDTQYF
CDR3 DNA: TGTGCCAGCAGCCCAGAATCAGATACGCAGTATTTT

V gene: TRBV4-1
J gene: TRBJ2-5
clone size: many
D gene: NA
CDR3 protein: CASTRRSSGLQETQYF
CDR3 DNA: TGCGCCAGCACCCGAAGGAGCTCTGGACTACAAGAGACCCAGTACTTC

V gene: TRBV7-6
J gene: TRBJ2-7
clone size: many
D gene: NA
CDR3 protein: CGASHQYF
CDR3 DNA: TGTGGGGCTTCCCACCAGTACTTC

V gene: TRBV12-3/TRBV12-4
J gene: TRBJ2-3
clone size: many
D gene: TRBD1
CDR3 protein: CASSEQGQITDTQYF
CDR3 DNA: TGTGCCAGCAGCGAACAGGGACAGATCACAGATACGCAGTATTTT

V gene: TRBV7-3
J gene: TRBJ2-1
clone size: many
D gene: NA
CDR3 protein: CASSLTSYNEQFF
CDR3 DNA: TGTGCCAGCAGCTTGACTAGCTACAATGAGCAGTTCTTC

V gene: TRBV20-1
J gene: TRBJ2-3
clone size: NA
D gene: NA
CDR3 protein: CSVPGAGTDTQYF
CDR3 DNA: TGCAGTGTCCCAGGGGCCGGTACAGATACGCAGTATTTT

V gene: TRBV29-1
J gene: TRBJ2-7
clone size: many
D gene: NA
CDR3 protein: CSVEVGGPSSYEQYF
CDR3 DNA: TGCAGCGTTGAAGTCGGGGGGCCCAGCTCCTACGAGCAGTACTTC

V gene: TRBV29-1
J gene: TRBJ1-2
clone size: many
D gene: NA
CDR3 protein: CSVEDGVYTF
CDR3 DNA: TGCAGCGTTGAAGATGGGGTGTACACCTTC

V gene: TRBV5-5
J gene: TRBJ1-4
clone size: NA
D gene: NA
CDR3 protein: CASSSSTANEKLFF
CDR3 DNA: TGTGCCAGCAGCTCCTCGACAGCTAATGAAAAACTGTTTTTT

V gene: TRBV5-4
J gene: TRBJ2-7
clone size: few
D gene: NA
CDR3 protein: CASSPGPNAYEQYF
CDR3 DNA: TGTGCCAGCAGCCCGGGACCGAACGCCTACGAGCAGTACTTC

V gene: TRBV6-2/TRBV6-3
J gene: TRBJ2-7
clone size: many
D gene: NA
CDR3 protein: CASSQNYEQYF
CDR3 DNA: TGTGCCAGCAGTCAGAACTACGAGCAGTACTTC

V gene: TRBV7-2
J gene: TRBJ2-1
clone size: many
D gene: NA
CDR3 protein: CASSLVRSDEQFF
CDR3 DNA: TGTGCCAGCAGCTTAGTTCGAAGCGATGAGCAGTTCTTC

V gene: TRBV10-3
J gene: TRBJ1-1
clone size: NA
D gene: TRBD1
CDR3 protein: CAISNLDREVFGTEAFF
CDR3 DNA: TGTGCCATCAGCAACCTGGACAGGGAGGTATTCGGCACTGAAGCTTTCTTT

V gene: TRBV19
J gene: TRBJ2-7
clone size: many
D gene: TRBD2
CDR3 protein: CASTQSSGGYDEQYF
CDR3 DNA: TGTGCCAGTACTCAATCTAGCGGGGGGTACGACGAGCAGTACTTC

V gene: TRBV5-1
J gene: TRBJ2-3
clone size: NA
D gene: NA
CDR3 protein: CASSPAQVSADTQYF
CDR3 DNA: TGCGCCAGCAGCCCCGCACAGGTTAGCGCAGATACGCAGTATTTT

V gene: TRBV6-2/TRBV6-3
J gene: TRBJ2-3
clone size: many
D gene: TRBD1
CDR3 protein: CASTRGPDTQYF
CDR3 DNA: TGTGCCAGCACGAGGGGGCCGGACACGCAGTATTTT

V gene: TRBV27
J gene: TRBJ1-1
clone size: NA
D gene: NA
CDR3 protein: CASSLIGDEAFF
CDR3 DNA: TGTGCCAGCAGTTTAATCGGGGATGAAGCTTTCTTT

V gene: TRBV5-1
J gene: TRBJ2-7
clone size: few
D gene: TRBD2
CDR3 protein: CASSTSLAGGRLYEQYF
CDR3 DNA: TGCGCCAGCAGCACCTCCCTAGCGGGGGGCCGCCTCTACGAGCAGTACTTC

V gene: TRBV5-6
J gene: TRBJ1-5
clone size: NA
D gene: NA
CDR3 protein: CASSPGLLNQPQHF
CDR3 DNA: TGTGCCAGCAGCCCGGGTCTATTGAATCAGCCCCAGCATTTT

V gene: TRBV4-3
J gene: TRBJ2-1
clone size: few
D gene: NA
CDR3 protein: CASSQDGFFRGLPPDNEQFF
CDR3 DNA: TGCGCCAGCAGCCAAGACGGGTTTTTCCGGGGACTCCCCCCAGACAATGAGCAGTTCTTC